One sample yielded the 14 T cell receptor beta chains listed below, sequenced in a study of blood T cells in healthy people across ages. Primers used in a second PCR of about 7 to 11 cycles were a sample-barcoded 5' primer and a J-beta primer mix. TCRdb independently ran MiXCR on the 5' RACE reads; one entry per CDR3 protein. The sample consists of fewer than 800,000 distinct CDR3 sequences, 32% of them appearing once. Sequencing was carried out using blood. The receptor set was obtained from a woman of 80 years or more in good health.

This clonotype was counted at least ten times. The rearrangement links TRBV6-1 to TRBJ1-2; 8 bases agree with TRBD1. Per the germline V gene, CDR1 is MNHNS and CDR2 is SASEGT. With 10 bases clipped from V and 5 bases from J, the junction kept 9 bases outside the gene matches. This CDR3 contains 13 residues. CDR3: CATSTGTGYGYTF. CDR3 coding DNA: TGTGCCACGTCTACCGGGACAGGATATGGCTACACCTTC.

This clonotype was recorded at least ten times. This rearrangement joins TRBV12-3 or TRBV12-4 to TRBJ2-1; 7 bases agree with TRBD1. J was trimmed by 2 bases and V by 4 bases; bases with no gene match: 2. The CDR3 is 14 residues long. The CDR3 region is CASSSQGPYNEQFF. The CDR3 bases are TGTGCCAGCAGTTCACAGGGGCCCTACAATGAGCAGTTCTTC.

The V and J genes are TRBV6-5 and TRBJ2-7, with 9 bases lining up with TRBD1. V was clipped by 3 bases and J by 5 bases; unmatched bases: 11. Germline CDR1 and CDR2: MNHEY and SVGAGI. This CDR3 has 16 residues. As DNA, the CDR3 is TGTGCCAGCAGTTATCAGGGTTGGGGGACAGGGAACGAGCAGTACTTC. Translated, it gives CASSYQGWGTGNEQYF.

This clonotype occurred many times. The V call is TRBV12-3 or TRBV12-4, the J call TRBJ2-7; D may be TRBD1 (6 bases). This CDR3 comprises 15 residues. V gave up 4 bases and J gave up 2 bases, with 15 bases separating them. The CDR3 nucleotides are TGTGCCAGCAGTTACACAGGGTACCCAACCTACGAGCAGTACTTC. Encoded protein: CASSYTGYPTYEQYF.

The chain joins TRBV20-1 to TRBJ1-4, with 8 bases fitting TRBD1. Germline CDR1 and CDR2: DFQATT and SNEGSKA (reference sequence). The CDR3 runs to 14 residues. With 4 bases clipped from V and 5 bases from J, the junction kept 6 bases outside the gene matches. The CDR3 DNA is TGCAGTGCTAACCGACAGGGGAGGAATGAAAAACTGTTTTTT. Translated, it gives CSANRQGRNEKLFF.

This clonotype was seen at least ten times. The chain recombines TRBV15 with TRBJ2-1, with D perhaps matching TRBD2 (5 bases). CDR3 length equals 17 residues. Per germline, CDR1 LNHNV and CDR2 YYDKDF (reference sequence). Between the trimmed V and J ends, which lost 0 bases and 1 base, there was a span of 13 bases. DNA for the CDR3: TGTGCCACCAGCAGAGATTTTAGTGGACTGTCCTACAATGAGCAGTTCTTC. Translated, it gives CATSRDFSGLSYNEQFF.

For this clonotype: This may stem from a read error, because a much larger clone lies one nucleotide away. This sequence joins TRBV16 and TRBJ2-5, with TRBD2 identical over 13 bases. CDR1 is KGHSY and CDR2 is FQNENV in the germline V gene. The CDR3 has 20 amino acids. V was clipped by 2 bases and J by 11 bases; unmatched bases: 23. CDR3 protein: CASSQILTSGGQNSYNEQYF. DNA for the CDR3: TGTGCCAGCAGCCAAATTTTGACTAGCGGGGGGCAAAACTCCTACAATGAGCAGTACTTC.

Comment on this clonotype: This clone may be a read error of a much larger clone one base away. The V gene is TRBV24-1, the J gene TRBJ2-5; TRBD2 matches 7 bases. The CDR3 has 15 residues. Germline V lookup: CDR1 KGHDR, CDR2 SFDVKD. The junction had 14 bases not matched to a gene; V was cut back by 12 bases and J by 2 bases. The CDR3 DNA follows: TGTGCCGCCATGACGGCGGGGGAGGGACAAGAGACCCAGTACTTC. Protein sequence: CAAMTAGEGQETQYF.

There are many counts of this clonotype. The V call is TRBV28, the J call TRBJ2-3; TRBD1 agrees at 7 bases. The V segment lost 6 bases and the J segment 4 bases; nucleotides outside the gene matches: 16. The V gene's germline CDR1 is MDHEN and CDR2 SYDVKM. The CDR3 length is 17 residues. The CDR3 sequence: CASRTNDRVGSPDTQYF. The CDR3 DNA follows: TGTGCCAGCAGGACAAATGACAGGGTGGGAAGCCCAGATACGCAGTATTTT.

In this sample, this clonotype turned up a few times. The genes are TRBV19 and TRBJ2-7; 7 nucleotides line up with TRBD2. This CDR3 is 15 amino acids long. Unmatched junction bases numbered 7, after V lost 3 bases and J lost 2 bases. In germline, CDR1 is LNHDA, CDR2 SQIVND (reference sequence). The CDR3, as DNA: TGTGCCAGTAGTATGGGGCCTAGCGGACCCTACGAGCAGTACTTC. Its protein is CASSMGPSGPYEQYF.

The rearrangement links TRBV28 to TRBJ1-1; D not certain. This CDR3 comprises 11 residues. V was cut by 4 bases and J by 8 bases, with 8 bases left in between. CDR1 and CDR2 from the germline V gene are MDHEN and SYDVKM. CDR3 DNA: TGTGCCAGCAGTTCCGGATGGGAAGCTTTCTTT. Translated: CASSSGWEAFF. Full variable domain (outside the CDR3, taken from reference TRBV28 and TRBJ1-1): DVKVTQSSRYLVKRTGEKVFLECVQDMDHENMFWYRQDPGLGLRLIYFSYDVKMKEKGDIPEGYSVSREKKERFSLILESASTNQTSMYLCASSSGWEAFFGQGTRLTVV.

This clonotype was seen repeatedly, ten times or more. The chain recombines TRBV5-1 with TRBJ2-7, with D hard to call. The ends were cut back, 1 base at V and 0 bases at J, with 8 bases in the middle. The germline gives CDR1 SGHRS, CDR2 YFSETQ. CDR3 size: 14 residues. CDR3 residues: CASSLIGSSYEQYF. CDR3 sequence (DNA): TGCGCCAGCAGCTTGATCGGTTCCTCCTACGAGCAGTACTTC.

The chain carries TRBV20-1 and TRBJ2-3; 11 nucleotides line up with TRBD2. The germline CDR1 and CDR2 sequences are DFQATT and SNEGSKA (reference sequence). V shed 5 bases, J shed 7 bases, and the junction held 11 bases outside the gene matches. The CDR3 loop spans 15 amino acids. CDR3 bases: TGCAGTGCTTTTGGACTAGCGGGTTTCACGCATACGCAGTATTTT. Translating it yields CSAFGLAGFTHTQYF.

This clonotype was seen a handful of times. The chain couples TRBV12-3 or TRBV12-4 to TRBJ2-2, with 8 bases lining up with TRBD2. This CDR3 has 19 residues. Trimming took 3 bases from V and 5 from J; bases not matched to a gene: 17. CDR3 sequence reads: CASSFSAGGGIGWTGELFF. Here the CDR3 DNA reads TGTGCCAGCAGTTTTTCGGCGGGGGGTGGCATCGGGTGGACCGGGGAGCTGTTTTTT.